This TCR beta chain was recorded in a study of T cell responses to AZD1222 COVID-19 vaccine. Study conclusions and caveats: Among AZD1222 vaccinees, only five to seven were seropositive at baseline. No repertoire was sampled before or during the peak T cell response, only after it.

Profiling relied on immunoSEQ multiplex PCR, and the TCRdb table lists in-frame clones only, not all of them. The sample has about 150,000 clones, approximately 90% seen once. The V end lost 2 bases, the J end lost 6 bases, and 11 bases lay between the germline ends. This CDR3 comprises 14 residues. The germline V gene encodes CDR1 LGHNA and CDR2 YNFKEQ. About this clone itself: Its antigen remains unidentified.

The chain uses TRBV4-2 and TRBJ2-1; D might be TRBD1 (5 bases). This specimen was peripheral blood, taken on day 0 of MenACWY control vaccination. The TCR sequence derives from an adult in good health. The CDR3: CASSQFQGPNEQFF. In nucleotides, the CDR3 is TGTGCCAGCAGCCAATTTCAGGGCCCCAATGAGCAGTTCTTC.